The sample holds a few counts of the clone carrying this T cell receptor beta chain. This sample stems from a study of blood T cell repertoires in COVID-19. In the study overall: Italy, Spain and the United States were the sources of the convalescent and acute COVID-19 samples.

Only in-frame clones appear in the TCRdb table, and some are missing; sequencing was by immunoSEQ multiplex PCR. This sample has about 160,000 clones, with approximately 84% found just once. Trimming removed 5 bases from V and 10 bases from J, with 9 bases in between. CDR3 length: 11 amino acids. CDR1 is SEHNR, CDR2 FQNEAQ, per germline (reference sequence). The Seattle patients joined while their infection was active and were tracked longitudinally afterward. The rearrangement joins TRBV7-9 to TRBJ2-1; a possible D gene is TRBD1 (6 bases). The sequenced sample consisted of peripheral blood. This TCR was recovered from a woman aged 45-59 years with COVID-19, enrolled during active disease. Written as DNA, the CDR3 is TGTGCCAGCAGCGGTGACAGGGAGCAGTTCTTC. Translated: CASSGDREQFF. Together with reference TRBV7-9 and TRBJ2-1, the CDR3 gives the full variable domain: DTGVSQNPRHKITKRGQNVTFRCDPISEHNRLYWYRQTLGQGPEFLTYFQNEAQLEKSRLLSDRFSAERPKGSFSTLEIQRTEQGDSAMYLCASSGDREQFFGPGTRLTVL.